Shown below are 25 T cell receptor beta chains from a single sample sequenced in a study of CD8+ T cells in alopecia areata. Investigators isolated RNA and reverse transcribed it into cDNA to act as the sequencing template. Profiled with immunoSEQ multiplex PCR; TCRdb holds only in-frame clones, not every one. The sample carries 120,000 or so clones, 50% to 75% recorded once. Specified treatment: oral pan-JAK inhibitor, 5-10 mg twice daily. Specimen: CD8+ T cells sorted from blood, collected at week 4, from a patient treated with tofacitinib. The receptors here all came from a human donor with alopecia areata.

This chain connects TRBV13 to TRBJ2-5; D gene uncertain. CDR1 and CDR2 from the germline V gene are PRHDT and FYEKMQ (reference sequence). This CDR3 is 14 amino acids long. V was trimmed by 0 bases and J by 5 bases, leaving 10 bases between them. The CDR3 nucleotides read TGTGCCAGCAGCTTAGGCGTAGCTACGGAGACCCAGTACTTC. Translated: CASSLGVATETQYF.

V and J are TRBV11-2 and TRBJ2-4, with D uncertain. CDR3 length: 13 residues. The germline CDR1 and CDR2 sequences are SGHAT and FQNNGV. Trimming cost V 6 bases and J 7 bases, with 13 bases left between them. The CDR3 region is CASSSWATNIQYF. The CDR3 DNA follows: TGTGCCAGCAGTTCGTGGGCTACGAACATTCAGTACTTC.

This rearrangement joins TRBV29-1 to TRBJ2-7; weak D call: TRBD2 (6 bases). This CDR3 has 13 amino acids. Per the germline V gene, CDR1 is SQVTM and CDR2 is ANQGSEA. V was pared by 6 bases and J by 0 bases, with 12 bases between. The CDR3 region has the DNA TGCAGCGTGCGGGGAGGAATCTCCTACGAGCAGTACTTC. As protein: CSVRGGISYEQYF.

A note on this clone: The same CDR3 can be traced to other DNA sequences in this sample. The CDR3: CASSVALTGELFF. The CDR3 DNA reads as TGTGCCAGCAGCGTAGCCCTCACCGGGGAGCTGTTTTTT. The chain employs TRBV9 and TRBJ2-2, with D unclear. This CDR3 has 13 residues. Germline V lookup: CDR1 SGDLS, CDR2 YYNGEE. Trimming took 0 bases from V and 4 from J, leaving 4 bases between them.

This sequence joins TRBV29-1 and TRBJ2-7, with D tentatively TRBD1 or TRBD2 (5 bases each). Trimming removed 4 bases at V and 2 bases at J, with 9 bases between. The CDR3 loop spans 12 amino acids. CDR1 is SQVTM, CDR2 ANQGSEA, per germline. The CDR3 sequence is CSVGDVAYEQYF. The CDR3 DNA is TGCAGCGTTGGGGACGTTGCCTACGAGCAGTACTTC.

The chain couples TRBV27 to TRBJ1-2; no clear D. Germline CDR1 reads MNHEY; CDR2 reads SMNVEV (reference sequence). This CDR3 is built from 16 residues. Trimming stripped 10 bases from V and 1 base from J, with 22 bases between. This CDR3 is CATLSLTDYDNYGYTF. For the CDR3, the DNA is TGTGCCACCCTTAGCTTGACGGACTATGATAACTATGGCTACACCTTC.

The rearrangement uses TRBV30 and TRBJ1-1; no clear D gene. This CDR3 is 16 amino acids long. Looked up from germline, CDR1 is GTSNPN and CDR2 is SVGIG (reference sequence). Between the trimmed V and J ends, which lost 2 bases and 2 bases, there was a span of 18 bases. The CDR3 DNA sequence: TGTGCCTGGAGTTCCCCTACTACACAGCCTAACACTGAAGCTTTCTTT. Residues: CAWSSPTTQPNTEAFF. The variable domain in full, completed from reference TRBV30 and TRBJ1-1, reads SQTIHQWPATLVQPVGSPLSLECTVEGTSNPNLYWYRQAAGRGLQLLFYSVGIGQISSEVPQNLSASRPQDRQFILSSKKLLLSDSGFYLCAWSSPTTQPNTEAFFGQGTRLTVV.

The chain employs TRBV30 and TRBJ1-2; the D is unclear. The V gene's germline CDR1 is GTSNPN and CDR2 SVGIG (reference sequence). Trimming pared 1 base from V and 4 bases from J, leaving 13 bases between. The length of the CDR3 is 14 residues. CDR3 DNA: TGTGCCTGGAGTGAGGCCCCCGGGGTCTATGGCTACACCTTC. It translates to CAWSEAPGVYGYTF.

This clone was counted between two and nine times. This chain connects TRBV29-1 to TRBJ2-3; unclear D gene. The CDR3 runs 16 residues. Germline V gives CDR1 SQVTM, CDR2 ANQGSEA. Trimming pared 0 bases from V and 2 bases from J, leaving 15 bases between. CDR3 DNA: TGCAGCGTTGAAGAGTCACGGGTTGTTTCCACAGATACGCAGTATTTT. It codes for CSVEESRVVSTDTQYF.

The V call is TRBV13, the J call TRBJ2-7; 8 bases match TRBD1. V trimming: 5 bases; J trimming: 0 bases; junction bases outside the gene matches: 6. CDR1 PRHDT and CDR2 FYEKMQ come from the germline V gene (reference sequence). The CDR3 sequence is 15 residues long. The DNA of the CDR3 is TGTGCCAGCAGCCCGAGGACAGGGCGCTCCTACGAGCAGTACTTC. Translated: CASSPRTGRSYEQYF. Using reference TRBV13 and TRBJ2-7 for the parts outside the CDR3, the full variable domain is AAGVIQSPRHLIKEKRETATLKCYPIPRHDTVYWYQQGPGQDPQFLISFYEKMQSDKGSIPDRFSAQQFSDYHSELNMSSLELGDSALYFCASSPRTGRSYEQYFGPGTRLTVT.

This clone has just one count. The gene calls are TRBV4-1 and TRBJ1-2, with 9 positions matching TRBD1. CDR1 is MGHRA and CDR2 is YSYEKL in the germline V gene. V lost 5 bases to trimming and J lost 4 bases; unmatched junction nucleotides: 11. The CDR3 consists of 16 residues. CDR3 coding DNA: TGCGCCAGCAGCTCCACTTCACAGGGGGCTGGCTATGGCTACACCTTC. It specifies CASSSTSQGAGYGYTF.

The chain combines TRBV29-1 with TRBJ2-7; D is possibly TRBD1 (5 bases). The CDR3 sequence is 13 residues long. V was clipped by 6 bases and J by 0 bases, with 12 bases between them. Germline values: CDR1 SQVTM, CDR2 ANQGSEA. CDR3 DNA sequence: TGCAGCGTGGCGACAGAGCACTCCTACGAGCAGTACTTC. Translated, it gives CSVATEHSYEQYF.

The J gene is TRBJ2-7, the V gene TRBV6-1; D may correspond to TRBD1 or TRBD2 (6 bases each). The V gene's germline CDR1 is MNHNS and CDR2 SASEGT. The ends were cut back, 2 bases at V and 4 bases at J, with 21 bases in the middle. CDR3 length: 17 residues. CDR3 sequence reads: CASSEYSGASEPYEQYF. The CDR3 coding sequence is TGTGCCAGCAGTGAATACTCGGGGGCTAGCGAGCCGTACGAGCAGTACTTC.

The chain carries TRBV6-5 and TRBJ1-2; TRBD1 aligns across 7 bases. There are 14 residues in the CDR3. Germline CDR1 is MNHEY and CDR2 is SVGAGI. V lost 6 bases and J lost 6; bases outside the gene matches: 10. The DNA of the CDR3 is TGTGCCAGCAGCCCACAGGGGAAAGCCGATGGCTACACCTTC. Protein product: CASSPQGKADGYTF.

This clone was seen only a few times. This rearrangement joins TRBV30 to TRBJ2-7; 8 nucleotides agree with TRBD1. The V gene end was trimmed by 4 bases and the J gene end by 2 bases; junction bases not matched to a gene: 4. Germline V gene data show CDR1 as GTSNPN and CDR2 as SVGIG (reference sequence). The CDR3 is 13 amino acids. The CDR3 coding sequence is TGTGCCTGGAATACAGGGGGTACCTACGAGCAGTACTTC. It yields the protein CAWNTGGTYEQYF.

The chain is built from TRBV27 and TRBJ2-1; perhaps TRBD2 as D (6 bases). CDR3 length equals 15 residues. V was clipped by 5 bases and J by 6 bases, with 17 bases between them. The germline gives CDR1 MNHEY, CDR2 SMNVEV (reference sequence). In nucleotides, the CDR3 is TGTGCCAGCAGTCTCTCCCCCGGGGGAATCAATGAGCAGTTCTTC. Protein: CASSLSPGGINEQFF.

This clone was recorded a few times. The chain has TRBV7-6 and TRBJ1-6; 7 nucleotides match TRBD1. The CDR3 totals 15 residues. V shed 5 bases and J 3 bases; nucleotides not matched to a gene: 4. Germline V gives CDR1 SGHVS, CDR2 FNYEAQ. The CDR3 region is CASSLRGGYNSPLHF. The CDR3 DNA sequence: TGTGCCAGCAGCCTCAGGGGGGGCTATAATTCACCCCTCCACTTT.

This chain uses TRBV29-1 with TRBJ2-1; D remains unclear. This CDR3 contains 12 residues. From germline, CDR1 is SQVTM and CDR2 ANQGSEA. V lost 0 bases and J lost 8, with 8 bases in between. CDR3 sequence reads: CSVEDVEYEQFF. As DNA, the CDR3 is TGCAGCGTTGAAGATGTGGAATATGAGCAGTTCTTC.

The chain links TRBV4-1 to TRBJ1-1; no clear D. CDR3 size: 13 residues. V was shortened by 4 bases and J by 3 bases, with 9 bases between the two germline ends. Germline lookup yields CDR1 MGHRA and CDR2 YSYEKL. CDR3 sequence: CASSPQVDTEAFF. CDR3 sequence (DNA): TGCGCCAGCAGCCCTCAGGTCGACACTGAAGCTTTCTTT.

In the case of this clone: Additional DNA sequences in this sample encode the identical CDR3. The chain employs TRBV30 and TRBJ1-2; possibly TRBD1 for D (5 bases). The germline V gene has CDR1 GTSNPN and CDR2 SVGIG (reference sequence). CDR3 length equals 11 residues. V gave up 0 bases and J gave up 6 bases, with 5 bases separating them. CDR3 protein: CAWSVGDGYTF. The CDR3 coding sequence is TGTGCCTGGAGTGTAGGGGATGGCTACACCTTC.

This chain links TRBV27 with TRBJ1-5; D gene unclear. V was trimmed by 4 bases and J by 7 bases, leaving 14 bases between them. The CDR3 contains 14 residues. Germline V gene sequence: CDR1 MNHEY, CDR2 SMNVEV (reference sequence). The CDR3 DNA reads TGTGCCAGCAGTTCATCCGGGTTTGAGCAGCCCCAGCATTTT. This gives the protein CASSSSGFEQPQHF.

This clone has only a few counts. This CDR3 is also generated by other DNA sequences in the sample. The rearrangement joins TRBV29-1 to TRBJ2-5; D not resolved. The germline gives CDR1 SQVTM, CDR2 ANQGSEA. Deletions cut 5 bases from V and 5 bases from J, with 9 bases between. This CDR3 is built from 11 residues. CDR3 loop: CSVRVGETQYF. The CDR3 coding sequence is TGCAGCGTTAGGGTAGGGGAGACCCAGTACTTC. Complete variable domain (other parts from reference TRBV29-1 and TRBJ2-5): SAVISQKPSRDICQRGTSLTIQCQVDSQVTMMFWYRQQPGQSLTLIATANQGSEATYESGFVIDKFPISRPNLTFSTLTVSNMSPEDSSIYLCSVRVGETQYFGPGTRLLVL.

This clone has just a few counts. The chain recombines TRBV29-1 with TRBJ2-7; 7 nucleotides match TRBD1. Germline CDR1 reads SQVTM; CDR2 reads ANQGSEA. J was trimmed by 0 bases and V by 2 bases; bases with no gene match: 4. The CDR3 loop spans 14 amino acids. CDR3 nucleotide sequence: TGCAGCGTTGAATCCGACAGGGCCTCCTACGAGCAGTACTTC. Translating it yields CSVESDRASYEQYF.

CDR3 DNA sequence: TGTGCCAGCAGTTTATCTGGGGTCAATCAGCCCCAGCATTTT. This gives the protein CASSLSGVNQPQHF. The rearrangement links TRBV27 to TRBJ1-5; D not resolved. Germline V gives CDR1 MNHEY, CDR2 SMNVEV (reference sequence). This CDR3 is 14 amino acids long. Trimming stripped 0 bases from V and 3 bases from J, with 6 bases between.

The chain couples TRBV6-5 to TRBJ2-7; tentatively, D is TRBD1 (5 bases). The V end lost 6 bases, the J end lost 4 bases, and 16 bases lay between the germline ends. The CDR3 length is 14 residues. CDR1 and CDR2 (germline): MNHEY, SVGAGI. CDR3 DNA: TGTGCCAGCAGATGGACGAATGGGGCTTACGAGCAGTACTTC. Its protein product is CASRWTNGAYEQYF.